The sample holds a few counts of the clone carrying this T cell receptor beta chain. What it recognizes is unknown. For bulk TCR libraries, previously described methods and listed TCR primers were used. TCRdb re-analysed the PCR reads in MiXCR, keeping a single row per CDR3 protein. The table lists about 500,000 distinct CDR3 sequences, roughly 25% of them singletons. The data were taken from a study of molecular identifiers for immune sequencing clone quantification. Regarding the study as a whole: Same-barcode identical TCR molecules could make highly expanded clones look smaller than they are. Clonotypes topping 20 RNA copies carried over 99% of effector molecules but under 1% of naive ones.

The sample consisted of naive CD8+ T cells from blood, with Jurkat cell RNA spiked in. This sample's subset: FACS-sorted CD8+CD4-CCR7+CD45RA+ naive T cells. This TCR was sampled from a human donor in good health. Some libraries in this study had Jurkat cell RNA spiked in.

The CDR3 DNA is TGTGCCAGCAGAACCATGGAGACAGGGCTGACCAGCTCCTACGAGCAGTACTTC. Its translation: CASRTMETGLTSSYEQYF. The rearrangement links TRBV28 to TRBJ2-7; 7 nucleotides agree with TRBD1. Germline-derived CDR1 and CDR2 are MDHEN and SYDVKM. J was trimmed by 0 bases and V by 6 bases; bases with no gene match: 17. The CDR3 is 18 residues long.